Shown below are 29 T cell receptor beta chains from a single sample sequenced in a study of T cells after yellow fever vaccination. From the 5' RACE reads, TCRdb called clonotypes with MiXCR, one entry per CDR3 protein. The sample shows under 600,000 distinct CDR3 sequences, roughly a fifth of them seen only once. This specimen consisted of PBMCs, obtained 20 to 25 days after the first yellow fever vaccination. The receptor set was obtained from a man younger than 35 who received the YFV17D yellow fever vaccine.

The chain is built from TRBV20-1 and TRBJ1-1; 8 nucleotides agree with TRBD1. Germline CDR1 and CDR2: DFQATT and SNEGSKA (reference sequence). This CDR3 spans 15 amino acids. Unmatched junction bases numbered 7, after V lost 3 bases and J lost 1 base. The CDR3 bases are TGCAGTGCTAGTCAGGTGGACAGGGCGAACACTGAAGCTTTCTTT. This gives the protein CSASQVDRANTEAFF.

The gene calls are TRBV7-6 and TRBJ1-2; TRBD1 matches at 11 bases. Germline lookup yields CDR1 SGHVS and CDR2 FNYEAQ. V gave up 5 bases and J gave up 4 bases; unmatched junction bases: 6. This CDR3 comprises 15 residues. The chain's CDR3 is CASSDGTGGGYGYTF. CDR3 nucleotides: TGTGCCAGCAGCGATGGGACAGGGGGTGGCTATGGCTACACCTTC.

This clonotype was counted a few times. The rearrangement joins TRBV12-3 or TRBV12-4 to TRBJ2-3, with D perhaps matching TRBD2 (6 bases). CDR3 length: 16 residues. Trimming stripped 1 base from V and 5 bases from J, with 16 bases between. The CDR3: CASSLGGGVDEDTQYF. DNA of the CDR3: TGTGCCAGCAGTTTAGGAGGCGGGGTGGATGAAGATACGCAGTATTTT.

The chain joins TRBV24-1 to TRBJ2-4, with 7 bases that match TRBD1. Germline assignment: CDR1 KGHDR and CDR2 SFDVKD. V lost 3 bases to trimming and J lost 7 bases; unmatched junction nucleotides: 5. This CDR3 contains 14 residues. This CDR3 reads CATSDPRRGNIQYF. DNA of the CDR3: TGTGCCACCAGTGATCCCCGCAGGGGGAACATTCAGTACTTC.

The V and J genes are TRBV10-2 and TRBJ2-7; 8 nucleotides match TRBD1. This CDR3 region has 15 residues. The J segment lost 6 bases and the V segment lost 6 bases, leaving 13 bases of the junction unmatched. Germline V gene sequence: CDR1 WSHSY, CDR2 SAAADI. Here the CDR3 DNA reads TGCGCCAGCAGCCACCCCTCGGACAGGGACACCGAGCAGTACGTC. It yields the protein CASSHPSDRDTEQYV.

The gene calls are TRBV29-1 and TRBJ1-2, with 8 bases lining up with TRBD1. Germline lookup yields CDR1 SQVTM and CDR2 ANQGSEA. This CDR3 has 12 amino acids. The J segment lost 8 bases and the V segment lost 5 bases, leaving 7 bases of the junction unmatched. In DNA, the CDR3 is TGCAGCGTTACTGGACAGGGCGGAGGCTACACCTTC. Its translation: CSVTGQGGGYTF.

This clonotype showed up just once. The V and J genes are TRBV4-2 and TRBJ2-1; 8 nucleotides align to TRBD2. Germline assignment: CDR1 LGHNA and CDR2 YNFKEQ. V lost 3 bases and J lost 7; bases outside the gene matches: 8. This CDR3 is 15 amino acids long. The CDR3 reads CASSQDSGGGNEQFF. Here the CDR3 DNA reads TGTGCCAGCAGCCAGGATTCGGGGGGGGGAAATGAGCAGTTCTTC.

The rearrangement links TRBV9 to TRBJ2-3; D not certain. Germline assignment: CDR1 SGDLS and CDR2 YYNGEE. V was trimmed by 7 bases and J by 3 bases, leaving 18 bases between them. There are 15 residues in the CDR3. DNA for the CDR3: TGTGCCAGCGGGCGTCAGCCCCTGGGAACAGATACGCAGTATTTT. It translates to CASGRQPLGTDTQYF.

This chain joins TRBV27 and TRBJ2-7; perhaps TRBD2 as D (6 bases). Germline V gene sequence: CDR1 MNHEY, CDR2 SMNVEV (reference sequence). The length of the CDR3 is 10 residues. In DNA form, the CDR3 reads TGTGGTGGGAGGCGACACGAGCAGTACGTC. Translated: CGGRRHEQYV.

This chain joins TRBV7-3 and TRBJ2-3, with a weak D call TRBD1 (6 bases). CDR3 size: 14 residues. V lost 3 bases, J lost 4 bases, and 11 bases lay in between. Germline assignment: CDR1 SGHTA and CDR2 FQGTGA. The CDR3 is CASSLAGDPDTQYF. The CDR3 DNA is TGTGCCAGCAGCTTGGCAGGGGATCCAGATACGCAGTATTTT. The variable domain in full, completed from reference TRBV7-3 and TRBJ2-3, reads GAGVSQTPSNKVTEKGKYVELRCDPISGHTALYWYRQSLGQGPEFLIYFQGTGAADDSGLPNDRFFAVRPEGSVSTLKIQRTERGDSAVYLCASSLAGDPDTQYFGPGTRLTVL.

This rearrangement joins TRBV7-9 to TRBJ2-1; 8 bases agree with TRBD2. Germline assignment: CDR1 SEHNR and CDR2 FQNEAQ (reference sequence). The CDR3 contains 14 residues. Trimming took 1 base from V and 8 from J; bases not matched to a gene: 4. The CDR3 spells CASSLDVLADEQFF. The CDR3 region has the DNA TGTGCCAGCAGCTTAGATGTACTAGCGGATGAGCAGTTCTTC.

V usage is TRBV18 and J usage is TRBJ1-1; no clear D gene. Between the trimmed V and J ends, which lost 5 bases and 6 bases, there was a span of 10 bases. Germline lookup yields CDR1 KGHSH and CDR2 LQKENI. This CDR3 spans 12 amino acids. The CDR3 region is CASSMTRSEAFF. The CDR3 region has the DNA TGTGCCAGCTCAATGACAAGGTCTGAAGCTTTCTTT.

The chain has TRBV6-2 or TRBV6-3 and TRBJ2-5; 7 bases are shared with TRBD2. Germline CDR1 reads MNHEY; CDR2 reads SVGEGT. V gave up 2 bases and J gave up 0 bases; unmatched junction bases: 12. The CDR3 has 18 amino acids. This chain's CDR3 is CASSYVREVPRNQETQYF. The DNA for the CDR3 is TGTGCCAGCAGTTACGTCCGGGAGGTGCCCAGGAACCAAGAGACCCAGTACTTC.

The rearrangement joins TRBV12-3 or TRBV12-4 to TRBJ1-4; D call uncertain. V dropped 7 bases and J dropped 10 bases, with 10 bases sitting between them. The CDR3 has 11 amino acids. The CDR3 here is CASTDKTKLFF. For the CDR3, the DNA is TGTGCCAGCACGGATAAGACAAAACTGTTTTTT.

This clonotype showed up just a few times. In DNA, the CDR3 is TGTGCCAGCAGTTACTACGGGCCCACAGATACGCAGTATTTT. Translation: CASSYYGPTDTQYF. V usage is TRBV6-5 and J usage is TRBJ2-3; the D is unclear. Germline V gene lookup returns CDR1 MNHEY and CDR2 SVGAGI. Trimming shortened V by 1 base and J by 2 bases, and 7 bases separated the two germline ends. The CDR3 sequence is 14 residues long.

This chain connects TRBV6-2 or TRBV6-3 to TRBJ2-3; TRBD2 aligns across 8 bases. CDR1 and CDR2 (germline): MNHEY, SVGEGT. The CDR3 sequence is 17 residues long. J was trimmed by 3 bases and V by 5 bases; bases with no gene match: 13. This chain's CDR3 is CASSHLPGGGPTDTQYF. CDR3 DNA: TGTGCCAGCAGTCACCTCCCTGGCGGGGGGCCGACAGATACGCAGTATTTT.

This sequence joins TRBV12-3 or TRBV12-4 and TRBJ2-1, with 7 bases that match TRBD2. J gave up 8 bases and V 8 bases, and 9 bases lay outside the gene matches. CDR3 length equals 13 residues. The CDR3 loop reads CASGPLASYEQFF. CDR3 nucleotide sequence: TGTGCCAGCGGACCACTAGCGTCATATGAGCAGTTCTTC.

This chain links TRBV6-1 with TRBJ2-1, with 13 bases matching TRBD2. Germline values: CDR1 MNHNS, CDR2 SASEGT. The V gene end was trimmed by 6 bases and the J gene end by 9 bases; junction bases not matched to a gene: 8. This CDR3 region has 15 residues. Here the CDR3 DNA reads TGTGCCAGCAGCCTCGGGACTAGCGGGGCGGGTGAGCAGTTCTTC. As protein: CASSLGTSGAGEQFF.

This clonotype was found once. The chain links TRBV14 to TRBJ1-1; D is unclear. There are 15 residues in the CDR3. The V end was cut by 3 bases, the J end by 1 base, with 12 bases between. Per germline, CDR1 SGHDN and CDR2 FVKESK. CDR3 nucleotide sequence: TGTGCCAGCAGCCAGCGGCACAACTGGAACACTGAAGCTTTCTTT. Translating gives CASSQRHNWNTEAFF.

The gene calls are TRBV6-1 and TRBJ1-4, with D perhaps matching TRBD1 (5 bases). The CDR3 has 15 residues. Trimming removed 7 bases at V and 6 bases at J, with 18 bases between. Germline CDR1 and CDR2: MNHNS and SASEGT. The CDR3 loop is CASMPSGTYDEKLFF. The CDR3 DNA reads TGTGCCAGCATGCCATCGGGGACCTATGATGAAAAACTGTTTTTT.

This clonotype was seen a few times. The gene calls are TRBV5-1 and TRBJ2-2; D is unclear. In germline, CDR1 is SGHRS, CDR2 YFSETQ. This CDR3 is 15 amino acids long. Trimming removed 2 bases from V and 7 bases from J, with 15 bases in between. CDR3 DNA: TGCGCCAGCAGCTTACGGCCCCCGGTTGGCGGGGAGCTGTTTTTT. As protein: CASSLRPPVGGELFF.

This sequence joins TRBV6-2 or TRBV6-3 and TRBJ1-1, with 9 nucleotides matching TRBD1. The junction had 9 bases not matched to a gene; V was cut back by 0 bases and J by 4 bases. The germline V gene encodes CDR1 MNHEY and CDR2 SVGEGT. This CDR3 spans 17 amino acids. The CDR3 reads CASSYSRGQGGGTEAFF. The DNA of the CDR3 is TGTGCCAGCAGTTACTCGAGGGGACAGGGTGGAGGCACTGAAGCTTTCTTT.

V is TRBV24-1 and J is TRBJ2-3; possibly TRBD1 for D (5 bases). With 1 base removed from V and 2 bases from J, the gap between germline ends came to 6 bases. This CDR3 is 14 amino acids long. CDR1 and CDR2 from the germline V gene are KGHDR and SFDVKD. In DNA form, the CDR3 reads TGTGCCACCAGTGATTTAGGGGACACAGATACGCAGTATTTT. Amino acids: CATSDLGDTDTQYF.

CDR3 sequence (DNA): TGTGCCAGCAGCACGGGCGAGTGGACCCAGTACTTC. It encodes CASSTGEWTQYF. The V gene is TRBV7-9, the J gene TRBJ2-5; D is ambiguous. V lost 5 bases, J lost 7 bases, and 11 bases lay in between. CDR1 and CDR2 (germline): SEHNR, FQNEAQ (reference sequence). This CDR3 has 12 residues.

This clonotype was observed a few times. The gene calls are TRBV23-1 and TRBJ2-7, with 8 bases fitting TRBD1. TRBV23-1 is an open reading frame, and its role is uncertain. The trim removed 6 bases at V and 2 bases at J, leaving 3 bases unmatched. CDR3 size: 13 residues. The CDR3 DNA follows: TGCGCCAGCAGGCCGGACAGGGCCTACGAGCAGTACGTC. It translates to CASRPDRAYEQYV.

The chain links TRBV18 to TRBJ1-1; no definite D call. Between the trimmed V and J ends, which lost 2 bases and 6 bases, there was a span of 13 bases. CDR3 length: 14 residues. The germline V gene encodes CDR1 KGHSH and CDR2 LQKENI. The CDR3 protein is CASSPSGRRAEAFF. The CDR3 bases are TGTGCCAGCTCACCATCAGGCAGGCGGGCTGAAGCTTTCTTT.

The genes are TRBV12-3 or TRBV12-4 and TRBJ2-3; D may be TRBD2 (6 bases). The CDR3 spans 15 residues. The V end was cut by 3 bases, the J end by 4 bases, with 14 bases between. CDR3 nucleotide sequence: TGTGCCAGCAGTTTGGGGACTTTTCAGGCAGATACGCAGTATTTT. Encoded protein: CASSLGTFQADTQYF.

This clonotype has more than one count but fewer than ten. This chain uses TRBV12-5 with TRBJ2-5, with unresolved D. The V end was cut by 1 base, the J end by 2 bases, with 20 bases between. Germline CDR1 LGHNT, CDR2 FRNRAP. CDR3 size: 18 residues. CDR3 sequence: CASGLATLSIPRQETQYF. For the CDR3, the DNA is TGTGCTAGTGGTTTGGCGACACTTTCCATCCCCAGACAAGAGACCCAGTACTTC.

This clonotype was counted only a few times. The chain has TRBV29-1 and TRBJ1-1; D call uncertain. This CDR3 is 11 amino acids long. Germline CDR1 reads SQVTM; CDR2 reads ANQGSEA. Trimming left V 7 bases short and J 7 bases short, with 13 bases between. The CDR3 protein is CSGQRSGEAFF. DNA of the CDR3: TGCAGCGGGCAAAGGTCGGGTGAAGCTTTCTTT.